This T cell receptor (beta chain) is from a study of blood T cell repertoires in COVID-19. Across the whole study: Whether acute or convalescent, the COVID-19 samples came from the United States, Italy and Spain. In each case, the material was cDNA or gDNA derived from T cells, B-cell-depleted T cells, or PBMCs.

Per the authors' pipeline: Estimated nucleated cell counts came from reference gene primer amplification. The table came from immunoSEQ multiplex PCR; TCRdb's copy has only in-frame clones and leaves some out. That table gives V, J and clone size, and the DNA gave D and trimming. This table holds about 280,000 clones, 75% to 90% found once. Per germline, CDR1 SGHVS and CDR2 FNYEAQ. Trimming left V 5 bases short and J 5 bases short, with 19 bases between. The CDR3 spans 15 residues. The chain uses TRBV7-6 and TRBJ2-7, with D possibly matching TRBD1 (5 bases). The sequencing input was peripheral blood. The source of this sequence is a middle-aged man with acute or convalescent COVID-19. The CDR3 nucleotides are TGTGCCAGCAGCCTCCGGACGGGCCAGGGTAACGAGCAGTACTTC. Residues: CASSLRTGQGNEQYF. Based on the CDR3 plus reference TRBV7-6 and TRBJ2-7, the full variable domain is GAGVSQSPRYKVTKRGQDVALRCDPISGHVSLYWYRQALGQGPEFLTYFNYEAQQDKSGLPNDRFSAERPEGSISTLTIQRTEQRDSAMYRCASSLRTGQGNEQYFGPGTRLTVT.